The T cell receptor beta chain under discussion was sequenced for a study of CD8+ T cells in alopecia areata. At the level of the study: Treated patients swallowed 5 to 10 mg of oral tofacitinib twice daily. Study observations and caveats: Sequences from scalp samples also cover resident alphabeta T cells of normal skin. Scalp and blood retained many expanded lesional clones during tofacitinib.

cDNA serving as the sequencing template came from extracted, reverse transcribed RNA. The assay was immunoSEQ multiplex PCR, and TCRdb's table has in-frame clones only and misses some. The sample carries more than 150,000 clones, approximately 50% recorded once. The treatment was: oral pan-JAK inhibitor, 5-10 mg twice daily. Patients with alopecia areata provided lesional scalp punch biopsies as well as peripheral blood. With regard to this clone: What it binds is unknown.

The CDR3 length is 16 residues. After removal of 5 bases from V and 3 bases from J, the junction contained 11 bases not matched to a gene. Germline CDR1 and CDR2: SGHDT and YYEEEE. The rearrangement uses TRBV5-6 and TRBJ1-2; 9 positions match TRBD1. The TCR originated in a human donor with alopecia areata. Sample: CD8+ T cells sorted from blood, taken around week 54, from a patient treated with tofacitinib. The CDR3 DNA reads as TGTGCCAGCAGTCCGGGACAGGGATATTCTCACTATGGCTACACCTTC. Protein sequence: CASSPGQGYSHYGYTF.